Below, 13 T cell receptor beta chains from the same sample are listed, as sequenced in a study of blood T cell repertoires in COVID-19. Data came from immunoSEQ multiplex PCR; TCRdb stores just in-frame clones and leaves some out. Here the sample spans 120,000 to 150,000 clones, less than 90% being singletons. Sequencing was done on a sample of peripheral blood. These receptors were taken from a human donor with COVID-19, enrolled during active disease. The donor label of this sample is uncertain.

This chain joins TRBV5-1 and TRBJ2-7, with 7 positions matching TRBD1. The germline V gene encodes CDR1 SGHRS and CDR2 YFSETQ. CDR3 length: 16 amino acids. Losses at the gene ends were 3 bases for V and 1 base for J; bases not matched to a gene: 10. The CDR3 region is CASSSSPDRRSYEQYF. The CDR3 DNA follows: TGCGCCAGCAGCTCTTCTCCGGACAGGCGGTCCTACGAGCAGTACTTC.

The J gene is TRBJ2-7, the V gene TRBV15; TRBD2 agrees at 8 bases. The germline gives CDR1 LNHNV, CDR2 YYDKDF (reference sequence). The CDR3 extends over 15 amino acids. The V segment lost 1 base and the J segment 3 bases; nucleotides outside the gene matches: 5. This chain's CDR3 is CATSRGSSGGYEQYF. CDR3 DNA sequence: TGTGCCACCAGCAGAGGATCCAGCGGGGGCTACGAGCAGTACTTC. Filled out from reference TRBV15 and TRBJ2-7, the complete variable domain reads DAMVIQNPRYQVTQFGKPVTLSCSQTLNHNVMYWYQQKSSQAPKLLFHYYDKDFNNEADTPDNFQSRRPNTSFCFLDIRSPGLGDTAMYLCATSRGSSGGYEQYFGPGTRLTVT.

The J gene is TRBJ2-2, the V gene TRBV11-2; possibly TRBD1 for D (6 bases). The CDR3 has 14 amino acids. CDR1 is SGHAT and CDR2 is FQNNGV in the germline V gene. Between the trimmed V and J ends, which lost 2 bases and 7 bases, there was a span of 11 bases. The CDR3, as DNA: TGTGCCAGCAGCTTAACAGGGATACACGGGGAGCTGTTTTTT. Amino acid sequence: CASSLTGIHGELFF. Combining the CDR3 with reference TRBV11-2 and TRBJ2-2 gives the whole variable domain EAGVAQSPRYKIIEKRQSVAFWCNPISGHATLYWYQQILGQGPKLLIQFQNNGVVDDSQLPKDRFSAERLKGVDSTLKIQPAKLEDSAVYLCASSLTGIHGELFFGEGSRLTVL.

This clone was counted once. This rearrangement joins TRBV3-1 (or the pseudogene TRBV3-2) to TRBJ1-1; 7 nucleotides match TRBD1. The V gene end was trimmed by 0 bases and the J gene end by 3 bases; junction bases not matched to a gene: 10. The CDR3 loop spans 17 amino acids. Germline CDR1 and CDR2: LGHDT and YNNKEL (reference sequence). The CDR3: CASSQDPLTGVYTEAFF. For the CDR3, the DNA is TGTGCCAGCAGCCAAGATCCCTTAACAGGGGTGTACACTGAAGCTTTCTTT.

The chain recombines TRBV2 with TRBJ2-3, with 10 bases matching TRBD1. V lost 8 bases and J lost 5; bases outside the gene matches: 1. CDR3 length equals 12 residues. Germline V gene sequence: CDR1 SNHLY, CDR2 FYNNEI. The CDR3 sequence: CASGTGEDTQYF. DNA of the CDR3: TGTGCCAGCGGGACAGGGGAAGATACGCAGTATTTT.

This chain links TRBV25-1 with TRBJ1-2; 11 bases map to TRBD1. The V gene end was trimmed by 8 bases and the J gene end by 8 bases; junction bases not matched to a gene: 4. This CDR3 region has 12 residues. Germline loops: CDR1 MGHDK, CDR2 SYGVNS. The CDR3 coding sequence is TGTGCCAGCGGACAGGGGGCGAGAGGCTACACCTTC. Encoded protein: CASGQGARGYTF.

The rearrangement joins TRBV2 to TRBJ2-4; D call uncertain. Germline V lookup: CDR1 SNHLY, CDR2 FYNNEI. The CDR3 has 15 amino acids. V was cut by 5 bases and J by 6 bases, with 17 bases left in between. The CDR3 protein is CASSISTSEANIQYF. In DNA, the CDR3 is TGTGCCAGCAGTATTAGCACATCCGAAGCAAACATTCAGTACTTC.

The chain carries TRBV9 and TRBJ1-1, with 7 bases matching TRBD1. With V trimmed by 0 bases and J by 5 bases, 7 bases remained unmatched. Germline V gives CDR1 SGDLS, CDR2 YYNGEE. The CDR3 consists of 15 residues. CDR3 in DNA: TGTGCCAGCAGCGTAGCCGACAGGGAGGAAACTGAAGCTTTCTTT. Translation gives CASSVADREETEAFF.

V usage is TRBV6-5 and J usage is TRBJ1-4, with a possible D match to TRBD1 (5 bases). This CDR3 has 14 amino acids. Trimming pared 5 bases from V and 8 bases from J, leaving 15 bases between. Germline assignment: CDR1 MNHEY and CDR2 SVGAGI. This CDR3 reads CASSQDGRGEKLFF. CDR3 coding DNA: TGTGCCAGCAGTCAGGACGGCCGGGGGGAAAAACTGTTTTTT.

The chain has TRBV2 and TRBJ1-5, with D maybe TRBD1 (5 bases). Germline assignment: CDR1 SNHLY and CDR2 FYNNEI. CDR3 length equals 13 residues. Trimming took off 7 bases at V and 1 base at J, with 8 bases between the two ends. The CDR3 loop reads CASNRQSNQPQHF. The CDR3 DNA is TGTGCCAGCAACCGACAGAGCAATCAGCCCCAGCATTTT.

In DNA, the CDR3 is TGTGCCAGCAGCCAAGATAGTTCAGGGGGCCGGAATCAGTACTTC. Its protein is CASSQDSSGGRNQYF. This sequence joins TRBV3-1 (or the pseudogene TRBV3-2) and TRBJ2-7; TRBD1 matches at 8 bases. The CDR3 runs to 15 residues. Germline V lookup: CDR1 LGHDT, CDR2 YNNKEL (reference sequence). V was pared by 0 bases and J by 10 bases, with 11 bases of the junction left unmatched.

The rearrangement links TRBV6-5 to TRBJ1-5; TRBD1 aligns across 9 bases. V shed 6 bases and J 0 bases; nucleotides not matched to a gene: 3. The CDR3 is 15 residues long. Per the germline V gene, CDR1 is MNHEY and CDR2 is SVGAGI. For the CDR3, the DNA is TGTGCCAGCAGCTGGACAGGGGATAGCAATCAGCCCCAGCATTTT. This encodes CASSWTGDSNQPQHF.

The gene calls are TRBV6-5 and TRBJ1-1, with TRBD1 as a possible D gene (5 bases). With 0 bases removed from V and 0 bases from J, the gap between germline ends came to 8 bases. The CDR3 length is 15 residues. Germline loops: CDR1 MNHEY, CDR2 SVGAGI. The CDR3 sequence: CASSYSGGLNTEAFF. The CDR3 DNA sequence: TGTGCCAGCAGTTACTCGGGGGGGTTGAACACTGAAGCTTTCTTT.